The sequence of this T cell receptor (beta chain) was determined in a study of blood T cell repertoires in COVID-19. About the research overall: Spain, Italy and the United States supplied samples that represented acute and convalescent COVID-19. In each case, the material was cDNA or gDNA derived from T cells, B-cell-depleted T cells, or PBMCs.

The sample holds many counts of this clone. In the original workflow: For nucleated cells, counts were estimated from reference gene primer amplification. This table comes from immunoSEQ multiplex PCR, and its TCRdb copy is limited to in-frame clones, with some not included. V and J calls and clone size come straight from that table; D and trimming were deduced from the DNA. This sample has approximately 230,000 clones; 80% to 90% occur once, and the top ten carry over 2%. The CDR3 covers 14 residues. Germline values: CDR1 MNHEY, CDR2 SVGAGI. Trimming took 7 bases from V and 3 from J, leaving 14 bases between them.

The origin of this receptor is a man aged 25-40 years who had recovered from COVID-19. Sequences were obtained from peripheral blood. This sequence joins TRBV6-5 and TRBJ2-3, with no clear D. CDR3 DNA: TGTGCCAGCAAGAGAACCATTCCGACAGATACGCAGTATTTT. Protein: CASKRTIPTDTQYF.